The 23 T cell receptor beta chains in this list originate from one sample, sequenced in a study of shared clonotypes between healthy human individuals. Terminally differentiated effector memory CD45RA+ cells were left out of the naive CD8 fraction, which was CD45RO-negative and positively selected for CCR7. Sequencing used immunoSEQ multiplex PCR; TCRdb keeps in-frame clones, though not all of them. The data contain millions of clones, roughly 91% of them singletons. Sample: naive CD8+ T cells from PBMCs. All receptors come from a man aged 18 to 29 in good health. Some clones in this sample may be carry-over from other donors' samples.

The rearrangement uses TRBV7-3 and TRBJ2-1; a weak D match, TRBD2 (5 bases). Germline V gives CDR1 SGHTA, CDR2 FQGTGA. This CDR3 spans 15 amino acids. The V end was cut by 2 bases, the J end by 4 bases, with 12 bases between. The CDR3 loop is CASSLDPGIYNEQFF. CDR3 sequence (DNA): TGTGCCAGCAGCTTAGATCCGGGAATTTACAATGAGCAGTTCTTC.

The V call is TRBV27, the J call TRBJ2-1; 7 bases match TRBD2. CDR1 is MNHEY and CDR2 is SMNVEV in the germline V gene (reference sequence). J lost 8 bases, V lost 0 bases, and 7 bases had no gene match. The CDR3 is 15 amino acids. CDR3 DNA sequence: TGTGCCAGCAGTTTATCCGCGGGAGAAACGGATGAGCAGTTCTTC. This gives the protein CASSLSAGETDEQFF.

The rearrangement joins TRBV28 to TRBJ2-2; 8 positions agree with TRBD1. The germline gives CDR1 MDHEN, CDR2 SYDVKM. The trim removed 2 bases at V and 9 bases at J, leaving 5 bases unmatched. CDR3 length equals 14 residues. The CDR3 sequence is CASSLTGGLRELFF. The CDR3 nucleotides are TGTGCCAGCAGTTTAACAGGGGGGTTGCGGGAGCTGTTTTTT.

The chain joins TRBV7-9 to TRBJ2-2, with D perhaps TRBD1 or TRBD2 (6 bases each). CDR3 length: 16 residues. CDR1 SEHNR and CDR2 FQNEAQ come from the germline V gene (reference sequence). V lost 4 bases and J lost 2, with 14 bases in between. CDR3 DNA sequence: TGTGCCAGCAGCTCCCGTGGGGGGCCTAACACCGGGGAGCTGTTTTTT. Translated: CASSSRGGPNTGELFF.

The chain's CDR3 is CAISDSQGDEKLFF. The CDR3, as DNA: TGTGCCATCAGTGATTCACAGGGAGATGAAAAACTGTTTTTT. The rearrangement links TRBV10-3 to TRBJ1-4, with a weak D call TRBD1 (6 bases). This CDR3 spans 14 amino acids. Germline V gene sequence: CDR1 ENHRY, CDR2 SYGVKD. Trimming took off 3 bases at V and 6 bases at J, with 11 bases between the two ends.

The CDR3 protein is CASSIRGDESNQPQHF. CDR3 in DNA: TGTGCCAGTAGTATCAGAGGGGATGAGAGCAATCAGCCCCAGCATTTT. The chain combines TRBV19 with TRBJ1-5, with D possibly TRBD1 on 5 matching bases. Per germline, CDR1 LNHDA and CDR2 SQIVND (reference sequence). The length of the CDR3 is 16 residues. V was shortened by 3 bases and J by 1 base, with 13 bases between the two germline ends.

This clone came up a few times. The genes are TRBV28 and TRBJ1-5; D unclear. The CDR3 covers 11 residues. The germline V gene has CDR1 MDHEN and CDR2 SYDVKM. V was clipped by 6 bases and J by 7 bases, with 7 bases between them. CDR3 sequence (DNA): TGTGCCAGCAGCCAGGAACAGCCCCAGCATTTT. It specifies CASSQEQPQHF. The entire variable domain, with the rest obtained from reference TRBV28 and TRBJ1-5, is as follows: DVKVTQSSRYLVKRTGEKVFLECVQDMDHENMFWYRQDPGLGLRLIYFSYDVKMKEKGDIPEGYSVSREKKERFSLILESASTNQTSMYLCASSQEQPQHFGDGTRLSIL.

The genes are TRBV10-2 and TRBJ1-4; 8 bases line up with TRBD1. The CDR3 is made up of 15 amino acids. With V trimmed by 8 bases and J by 0 bases, 5 bases remained unmatched. CDR1 WSHSY and CDR2 SAAADI come from the germline V gene. The CDR3 region is CASGQGQSTNEKLFF. The CDR3 region has the DNA TGCGCCAGCGGACAGGGACAATCAACTAATGAAAAACTGTTTTTT.

V gene TRBV14 combines with J gene TRBJ1-3; D remains ambiguous. The CDR3 has 14 residues. Germline V lookup: CDR1 SGHDN, CDR2 FVKESK. Trimming left V 1 base short and J 0 bases short, with 4 bases between. CDR3 in amino acids: CASSQGGSGNTIYF. The DNA for the CDR3 is TGTGCCAGCAGCCAAGGGGGCTCTGGAAACACCATATATTTT.

Notes on this clone: Distinct nucleotide sequences in the sample also encode this CDR3. J is TRBJ1-2 and V is TRBV5-4, with 7 bases identical to TRBD1. V gave up 0 bases and J gave up 4 bases; unmatched junction bases: 3. The CDR3 has 14 amino acids. Germline V gene data show CDR1 as SGHNT and CDR2 as YYREEE (reference sequence). The CDR3 loop reads CASSLGQGGYGYTF. CDR3 coding DNA: TGTGCCAGCAGCTTGGGACAGGGAGGCTATGGCTACACCTTC. The whole variable domain, filled in from reference TRBV5-4 and TRBJ1-2, reads ETGVTQSPTHLIKTRGQQVTLRCSSQSGHNTVSWYQQALGQGPQFIFQYYREEENGRGNFPPRFSGLQFPNYSSELNVNALELDDSALYLCASSLGQGGYGYTFGSGTRLTVV.

The chain recombines TRBV28 with TRBJ2-7; 7 bases match TRBD2. V shed 3 bases and J 0 bases; nucleotides not matched to a gene: 5. The CDR3 is made up of 15 amino acids. Germline CDR1 reads MDHEN; CDR2 reads SYDVKM. The CDR3 reads CASSFYGGSSYEQYF. The CDR3 bases are TGTGCCAGCAGTTTTTATGGCGGGAGCTCCTACGAGCAGTACTTC.

The rearrangement uses TRBV27 and TRBJ2-2; perhaps TRBD1 as D (6 bases). Looked up from germline, CDR1 is MNHEY and CDR2 is SMNVEV (reference sequence). CDR3 length equals 13 residues. Trimming left V 8 bases short and J 6 bases short, with 13 bases between. Here the CDR3 DNA reads TGTGCCAGCCGACCCCACAGGGCCGGGGAGCTGTTTTTT. Its protein product is CASRPHRAGELFF.

The chain joins TRBV6-5 to TRBJ2-1; D tentatively reads TRBD1 or TRBD2 (5 bases each). The CDR3 is 12 amino acids. The germline V gene has CDR1 MNHEY and CDR2 SVGAGI. V shed 5 bases and J shed 8 bases, with 10 bases lying between them. In nucleotides, the CDR3 is TGTGCCAGCAGTAGGGACCAGTATGAGCAGTTCTTC. It yields the protein CASSRDQYEQFF.

The V call is TRBV27, the J call TRBJ2-3, with TRBD2 matching over 10 bases. V shed 2 bases and J 2 bases; nucleotides not matched to a gene: 13. This CDR3 has 19 amino acids. CDR1 and CDR2 from the germline V gene are MNHEY and SMNVEV (reference sequence). The CDR3 here is CASSLAAYSGRRITDTQYF. CDR3 coding DNA: TGTGCCAGCAGTTTAGCAGCATATAGCGGGAGGCGGATCACAGATACGCAGTATTTT.

The chain employs TRBV11-2 and TRBJ2-3; tentative D call: TRBD1 (6 bases). Germline lookup yields CDR1 SGHAT and CDR2 FQNNGV. This CDR3 is 14 amino acids long. Trimming cost V 0 bases and J 7 bases, with 11 bases left between them. The CDR3 DNA sequence: TGTGCCAGCAGCTTAGATCGAGGGGGTAATACGCAGTATTTT. Its protein product is CASSLDRGGNTQYF.

The chain carries TRBV11-2 and TRBJ2-7, with TRBD2 matching over 13 bases. CDR1 and CDR2 (germline): SGHAT, FQNNGV. The CDR3 covers 16 residues. V gave up 3 bases and J gave up 1 base; unmatched junction bases: 3. Written as DNA, the CDR3 is TGTGCCAGCAGCTTCTCGGGACTAGCGGGGTCCTACGAGCAGTACTTC. It specifies CASSFSGLAGSYEQYF.

The chain carries TRBV11-2 and TRBJ2-7; perhaps D is TRBD1 or TRBD2 (5 bases each). Germline CDR1 is SGHAT and CDR2 is FQNNGV. V shed 4 bases and J shed 0 bases, with 13 bases lying between them. This CDR3 is 15 amino acids long. CDR3 nucleotide sequence: TGTGCCAGCAGCTCGGAGGACAAATTCTCCTACGAGCAGTACTTC. Protein product: CASSSEDKFSYEQYF.

The chain is built from TRBV30 and TRBJ2-2, with D possibly TRBD1 on 5 matching bases. Deletions cut 4 bases from V and 4 bases from J, with 16 bases between. This CDR3 comprises 15 residues. Germline V gene sequence: CDR1 GTSNPN, CDR2 SVGIG (reference sequence). The CDR3 DNA reads as TGTGCCTGGACTCTTCTAGACAGATTCACCGGGGAGCTGTTTTTT. It codes for CAWTLLDRFTGELFF.

The chain couples TRBV6-5 to TRBJ1-1, with TRBD1 matching over 11 bases. V lost 2 bases to trimming and J lost 8 bases; unmatched junction nucleotides: 4. The germline gives CDR1 MNHEY, CDR2 SVGAGI. The CDR3 sequence is 14 residues long. This chain's CDR3 is CASSYRTGGVEAFF. CDR3 coding DNA: TGTGCCAGCAGTTACAGGACAGGGGGCGTAGAAGCTTTCTTT.

The genes are TRBV9 and TRBJ1-5, with TRBD1 matching over 9 bases. Per the germline V gene, CDR1 is SGDLS and CDR2 is YYNGEE. Trimming at V came to 3 bases and at J to 6 bases, leaving 7 bases not matched to a gene. The CDR3 is 15 residues long. CDR3 sequence: CASSEGTGRGQPQHF. The DNA for the CDR3 is TGTGCCAGCAGCGAGGGGACAGGGAGGGGTCAGCCCCAGCATTTT.

With regard to this clone: The germline gene is not matched at one end of the junction; a read error may be the cause. V usage is TRBV29-1 and J usage is TRBJ2-3; 7 nucleotides agree with TRBD2. Germline-derived CDR1 and CDR2 are SQVTM and ANQGSEA. The CDR3 is 10 amino acids. CDR3 nucleotide sequence: TGCAGCGTGGGGGGGACCGCGCCTAATTTT. This translates into CSVGGTAPNF.

The V call is TRBV9, the J call TRBJ2-7; no clear D gene. Between the trimmed V and J ends, which lost 4 bases and 0 bases, there was a span of 14 bases. CDR1 and CDR2 (germline): SGDLS, YYNGEE. The CDR3 is 15 amino acids. CDR3 sequence reads: CASSPTYRSSYEQYF. CDR3 DNA sequence: TGTGCCAGCAGCCCCACTTACCGGAGCTCCTACGAGCAGTACTTC.

The chain is built from TRBV13 and TRBJ1-5; D gene ambiguous. With 4 bases removed from V and 2 bases from J, the gap between germline ends came to 9 bases. CDR3 size: 14 residues. Germline V gives CDR1 PRHDT, CDR2 FYEKMQ (reference sequence). The DNA of the CDR3 is TGTGCCAGCAGCTCCGGGATCGGCAATCAGCCCCAGCATTTT. This gives the protein CASSSGIGNQPQHF.